The rows below give T cell receptor beta chains drawn from one sample of a study of blood T cell repertoires in COVID-19. TCRdb's table, derived via immunoSEQ multiplex PCR, lists solely in-frame clones and lacks some. The table lists around 200,000 clones, around 80% of them singletons. Source material: peripheral blood. The source is a woman aged 50 to 60 with acute or convalescent COVID-19. The CDR3 runs from the conserved cysteine through the conserved F or W. The D gene is left open where the match is weak. Not all rows give a size; the values are once, few, many and, for expanded clones, a class.

v_gene	j_gene	abundance	d_gene	CDR3nt	CDR3aa
TRBV10-3	TRBJ1-1	once	-	TGTGCCATCAGTGAGCCGACAGGGAACACTGAAGCTTTCTTT	CAISEPTGNTEAFF
TRBV6-1	TRBJ2-7	-	-	TGTGCCAGCAGTGAGGTGAGGGGTAGCGGCTACGAGCAGTACTTC	CASSEVRGSGYEQYF
TRBV2	TRBJ2-7	-	TRBD1	TGTGCCAGCAGGGACAGGGACCGTTCCTACGAGCAGTACTTC	CASRDRDRSYEQYF
TRBV29-1	TRBJ2-1	-	-	TGCAGCGTTGAAGTAGCCGAGCAGTTCTTC	CSVEVAEQFF
TRBV9	TRBJ1-1	-	-	TGTGCCAGCAGCGTAGCTAGCAGCGAAATGAACACTGAAGCTTTCTTT	CASSVASSEMNTEAFF
TRBV7-3	TRBJ1-1	few	TRBD1	TGTGCCAGCAGCCTACAGGGGGGCACTGAAGCTTTCTTT	CASSLQGGTEAFF
TRBV25-1	TRBJ2-1	-	TRBD1	TGTGCCAGCAGGGACAGGGGTTACAATGAGCAGTTCTTC	CASRDRGYNEQFF
TRBV5-1	TRBJ1-1	-	TRBD1	TGCGCCAGCAGCCCACGGGACAGGGGGCTGAGCACTGAAGCTTTCTTT	CASSPRDRGLSTEAFF
TRBV5-1	TRBJ2-2	-	TRBD2	TGCGCCAGCAGCCTGGGACTAGCGGGAAACACCGGGGAGCTGTTTTTT	CASSLGLAGNTGELFF
TRBV28	TRBJ2-7	-	TRBD1	TGTGCCAGCAGTTTTATTGGACAGGGGAACTACGAGCAGTACTTC	CASSFIGQGNYEQYF
TRBV19	TRBJ2-2	-	-	TGTGCCAGTAGTATAGTTCGAGCGGGCACCGGGGAGCTGTTTTTT	CASSIVRAGTGELFF
TRBV28	TRBJ1-4	-	-	TGTGCCAGCAGTAATCTTCGGGAAAAACTGTTTTTT	CASSNLREKLFF
TRBV12-3/TRBV12-4	TRBJ2-5	-	-	TGTGCCAGCACCTTCACTAGAGAGACCCAGTACTTC	CASTFTRETQYF
TRBV3-1/TRBV3-2	TRBJ2-3	once	TRBD2	TGTGCCAGCAGCCCGACTAGCGGGGTGGTGGCAGATACGCAGTATTTT	CASSPTSGVVADTQYF
TRBV2	TRBJ2-5	-	-	TGTGCCAGCAGAATACCGGGACTTACGTACTTC	CASRIPGLTYF
TRBV28	TRBJ1-5	-	-	TGTGCCAGCAGTTTACCCACGGGGAATCCGCCCCAGCATTTT	CASSLPTGNPPQHF
TRBV4-1	TRBJ1-2	-	TRBD1	TGCGCCAGCAGCCAAGACGCCAGGGGGCTAGGCTACACCTTC	CASSQDARGLGYTF
TRBV5-5	TRBJ2-7	-	-	TGTGCCAGCAGCTTGAATTCCGGGAGCTACGAGCAGTACTTC	CASSLNSGSYEQYF
TRBV12-3/TRBV12-4	TRBJ2-7	-	-	TGTGCCACCACCCGGGGGAGGACCTACGAGCAGTACTTC	CATTRGRTYEQYF
TRBV14	TRBJ2-2	few	-	TGTGCCAGCAGCCAAGCCTCCTTGGGCAGGTCACGGGGCGGGGAGCTGTTTTTT	CASSQASLGRSRGGELFF
TRBV6-5	TRBJ1-1	-	TRBD1	TGTGCCAGCAACAGGGGAGGCACTGAAGCTTTCTTT	CASNRGGTEAFF
TRBV5-1	TRBJ2-7	-	-	TGCGCCAGCAGCCTCCAGAGAGTCGGGACCTACGAGCAGTACTTC	CASSLQRVGTYEQYF